One and the same sample provided the 5 T cell receptor beta chains below, sequenced in a study of immune evolution from preneoplasia to lung adenocarcinoma. Assay: immunoSEQ multiplex PCR; the TCRdb copy retains only in-frame clones and omits some. The top ten clones hold 6.5% to 9% of a sample with fewer than 9,000 clones, roughly 78% of them seen once. The sequenced sample consisted of FFPE adjacent normal lung tissue. These receptors all stem from an older person with lung adenocarcinoma.

This chain uses TRBV9 with TRBJ2-7; 8 positions agree with TRBD1. Germline V CDR1 and CDR2: SGDLS, YYNGEE. The CDR3 has 17 residues. The V and J ends lost 4 bases and 5 bases, in that order; junction bases with no gene match: 17. The CDR3 DNA follows: TGTGCCAGCAGCCCGGCGGGCACCGGGACAGGCGTCAACGAGCAGTACTTC. Its translation: CASSPAGTGTGVNEQYF.

The chain recombines TRBV30 with TRBJ1-1; possibly TRBD1 for D (5 bases). The CDR3 sequence is 12 residues long. The germline gives CDR1 GTSNPN, CDR2 SVGIG (reference sequence). Trimming stripped 0 bases from V and 7 bases from J, with 9 bases between. As DNA, the CDR3 is TGTGCCTGGAGTGTGGGGGGGATTGAAGCTTTCTTT. Translation: CAWSVGGIEAFF.

This chain links TRBV7-9 with TRBJ1-4; 8 bases line up with TRBD1. CDR3 size: 16 residues. V was clipped by 0 bases and J by 5 bases; unmatched bases: 5. The germline V gene has CDR1 SEHNR and CDR2 FQNEAQ (reference sequence). The CDR3 sequence: CASSLAGTGTNEKLFF. The CDR3 coding sequence is TGTGCCAGCAGCTTAGCTGGGACAGGCACAAATGAAAAACTGTTTTTT.

The V and J genes are TRBV6-6 and TRBJ1-2; 7 positions agree with TRBD1. CDR1 MNHNY and CDR2 SVGAGI come from the germline V gene (reference sequence). J lost 3 bases, V lost 7 bases, and 8 bases had no gene match. CDR3 length: 14 residues. The CDR3 DNA follows: TGTGCCAGCAACCCGGGACAGTCCTACTATGGCTACACCTTC. It specifies CASNPGQSYYGYTF.

The chain recombines TRBV18 with TRBJ2-7; TRBD1 matches at 7 bases. The CDR3 runs 14 residues. Germline V gene sequence: CDR1 KGHSH, CDR2 LQKENI. The V gene end was trimmed by 3 bases and the J gene end by 4 bases; junction bases not matched to a gene: 6. This CDR3 reads CASSPGTDRYEQYF. The CDR3 region has the DNA TGTGCCAGCTCACCGGGGACAGACCGTTACGAGCAGTACTTC.